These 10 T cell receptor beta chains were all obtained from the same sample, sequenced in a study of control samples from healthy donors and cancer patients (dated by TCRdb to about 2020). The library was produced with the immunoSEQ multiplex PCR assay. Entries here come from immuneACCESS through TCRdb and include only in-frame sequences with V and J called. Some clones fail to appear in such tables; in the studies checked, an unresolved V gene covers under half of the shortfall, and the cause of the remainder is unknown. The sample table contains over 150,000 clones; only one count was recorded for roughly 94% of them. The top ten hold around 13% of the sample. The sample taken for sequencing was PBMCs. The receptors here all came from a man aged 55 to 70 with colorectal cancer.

The CDR3 spells CASSRDRGTDTQYF. DNA for the CDR3: TGTGCCAGCTCACGAGACAGGGGCACAGATACGCAGTATTTT. The chain is built from TRBV18 and TRBJ2-3, with 7 positions matching TRBD1. This CDR3 comprises 14 residues. CDR1 and CDR2 from the germline V gene are KGHSH and LQKENI. Trimming cost V 4 bases and J 1 base; bases outside gene matches: 2.

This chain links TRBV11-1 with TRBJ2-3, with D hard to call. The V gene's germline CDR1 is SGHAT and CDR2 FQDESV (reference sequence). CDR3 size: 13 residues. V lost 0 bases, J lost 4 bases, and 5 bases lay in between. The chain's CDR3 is CASSLARADTQYF. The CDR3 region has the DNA TGTGCCAGCAGCTTAGCCAGAGCAGATACGCAGTATTTT.

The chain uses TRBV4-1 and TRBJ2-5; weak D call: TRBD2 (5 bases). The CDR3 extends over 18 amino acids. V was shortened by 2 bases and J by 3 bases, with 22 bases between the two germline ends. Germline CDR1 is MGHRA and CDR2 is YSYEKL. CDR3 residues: CASSQILLRGQPKETQYF. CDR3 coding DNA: TGCGCCAGCAGCCAAATCCTACTCCGCGGGCAGCCGAAAGAGACCCAGTACTTC.

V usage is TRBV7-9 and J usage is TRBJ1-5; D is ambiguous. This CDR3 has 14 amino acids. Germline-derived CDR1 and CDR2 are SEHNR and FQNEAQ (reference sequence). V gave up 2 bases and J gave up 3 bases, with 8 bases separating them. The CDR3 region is CASSLTGNNQPQHF. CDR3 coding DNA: TGTGCCAGCAGCTTAACGGGCAACAATCAGCCCCAGCATTTT.

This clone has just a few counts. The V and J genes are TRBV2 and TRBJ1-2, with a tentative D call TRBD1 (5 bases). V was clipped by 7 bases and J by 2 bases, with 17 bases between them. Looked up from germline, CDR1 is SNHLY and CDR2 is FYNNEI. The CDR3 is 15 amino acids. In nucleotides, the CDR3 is TGTGCCAGCAAGGCAGCCGGGGACGGCAACTATGGCTACACCTTC. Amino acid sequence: CASKAAGDGNYGYTF.

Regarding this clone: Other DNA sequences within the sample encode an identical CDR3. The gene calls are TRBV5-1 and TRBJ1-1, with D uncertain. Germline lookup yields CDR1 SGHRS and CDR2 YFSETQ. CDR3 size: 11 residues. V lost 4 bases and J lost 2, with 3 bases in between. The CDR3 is CASSLNTEAFF. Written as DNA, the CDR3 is TGCGCCAGCAGCCTAAACACTGAAGCTTTCTTT.

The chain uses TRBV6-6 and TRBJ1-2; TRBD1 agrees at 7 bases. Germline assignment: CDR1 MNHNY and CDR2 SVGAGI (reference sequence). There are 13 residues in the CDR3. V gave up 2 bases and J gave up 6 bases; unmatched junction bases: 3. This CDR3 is CASSYRQGNGYTF. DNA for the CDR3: TGTGCCAGCAGTTACCGACAGGGTAATGGCTACACCTTC.

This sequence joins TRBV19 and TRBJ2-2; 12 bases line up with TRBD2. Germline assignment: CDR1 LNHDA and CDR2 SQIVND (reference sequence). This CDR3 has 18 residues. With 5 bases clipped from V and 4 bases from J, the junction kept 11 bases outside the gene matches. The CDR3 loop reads CASSARTSGALGTGELFF. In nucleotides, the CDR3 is TGTGCCAGTAGTGCTCGGACTAGCGGGGCCCTGGGCACCGGGGAGCTGTTTTTT.

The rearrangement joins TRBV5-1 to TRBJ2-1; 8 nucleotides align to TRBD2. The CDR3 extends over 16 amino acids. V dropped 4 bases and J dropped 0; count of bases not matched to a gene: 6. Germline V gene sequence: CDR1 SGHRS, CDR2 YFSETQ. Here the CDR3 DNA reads TGCGCCAGCAGCCCCGGGGCGGGGGGCTCCTACAATGAGCAGTTCTTC. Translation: CASSPGAGGSYNEQFF.

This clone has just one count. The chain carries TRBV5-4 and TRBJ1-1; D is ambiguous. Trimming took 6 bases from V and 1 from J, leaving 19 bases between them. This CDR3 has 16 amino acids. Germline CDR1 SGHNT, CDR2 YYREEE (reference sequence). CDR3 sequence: CASNLNGGFGNTEAFF. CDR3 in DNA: TGTGCCAGCAACCTAAATGGAGGTTTCGGGAACACTGAAGCTTTCTTT.